Below, 25 T cell receptor beta chains from the same sample are listed, as sequenced in a study of blood T cell repertoires in COVID-19. Produced via immunoSEQ multiplex PCR; TCRdb's table is partial and in-frame only. Altogether about 220,000 clones are present, roughly 84% being singletons, with the ten largest covering 15% to 20%. What was sequenced was peripheral blood. The source is a man aged 30-40 years with active or convalescent COVID-19.

The CDR3 here is CASSIVGAGGTEAFF. DNA for the CDR3: TGTGCCAGTAGTATAGTTGGAGCAGGGGGCACTGAAGCTTTCTTT. This chain uses TRBV19 with TRBJ1-1; 7 nucleotides match TRBD1. The J segment lost 4 bases and the V segment lost 1 base, leaving 6 bases of the junction unmatched. The germline CDR1 and CDR2 sequences are LNHDA and SQIVND (reference sequence). The CDR3 covers 15 residues.

CDR3 in DNA: TGCGCCAGCAGCCAAGAGGCTAGCGGGCCGCAGGAGCAGTACTTC. Translation gives CASSQEASGPQEQYF. The chain combines TRBV4-3 with TRBJ2-7; 8 bases are a match to TRBD2. Germline loops: CDR1 LGHNA, CDR2 YSLEER. Germline trimming cut 0 bases from V and 7 bases from J; bases unmatched to any gene: 8. The CDR3 extends over 15 amino acids.

In the case of this clone: In the same sample, other DNA sequences code for this CDR3. The rearrangement uses TRBV6-2 or TRBV6-3 and TRBJ2-7; 7 positions match TRBD1. CDR3 length equals 14 residues. The germline V gene encodes CDR1 MNHEY and CDR2 SVGEGT. The trim removed 0 bases at V and 3 bases at J, leaving 2 bases unmatched. The CDR3 spells CASSYSQGIYEQYF. CDR3 DNA: TGTGCCAGCAGTTACTCACAGGGGATCTACGAGCAGTACTTC.

The CDR3 nucleotides read TGTGCCAGCAGTTTAAAACAGGACCTACCCCCAGATACGCAGTATTTT. Encoded protein: CASSLKQDLPPDTQYF. The genes are TRBV28 and TRBJ2-3; weak D call: TRBD1 (5 bases). CDR1 is MDHEN, CDR2 SYDVKM, per germline. The germline V and J ends were trimmed by 2 bases and 4 bases, with 16 bases remaining between them. There are 16 residues in the CDR3. The whole variable domain, filled in from reference TRBV28 and TRBJ2-3, reads DVKVTQSSRYLVKRTGEKVFLECVQDMDHENMFWYRQDPGLGLRLIYFSYDVKMKEKGDIPEGYSVSREKKERFSLILESASTNQTSMYLCASSLKQDLPPDTQYFGPGTRLTVL.

The J gene is TRBJ2-2, the V gene TRBV6-5; D may be TRBD1 (6 bases). V lost 7 bases, J lost 4 bases, and 16 bases lay in between. Germline loops: CDR1 MNHEY, CDR2 SVGAGI. CDR3 length equals 15 residues. CDR3 region: CASTIAQGSTGELFF. CDR3 bases: TGTGCCAGCACAATCGCACAGGGTAGCACCGGGGAGCTGTTTTTT.

This chain joins TRBV10-1 and TRBJ2-5; D is undetermined. The CDR3 length is 12 residues. CDR1 is WNHNN and CDR2 is SYGVQD in the germline V gene (reference sequence). V was trimmed by 11 bases and J by 4 bases, leaving 14 bases between them. The CDR3, as DNA: TGCGCCCGCCTGGGCAGGCCAGAGACCCAGTACTTC. Its protein product is CARLGRPETQYF.

The V call is TRBV19, the J call TRBJ1-1; tentatively, D is TRBD1 (5 bases). This CDR3 comprises 15 residues. With 3 bases removed from V and 1 base from J, the gap between germline ends came to 12 bases. Per the germline V gene, CDR1 is LNHDA and CDR2 is SQIVND (reference sequence). DNA of the CDR3: TGTGCCAGTAGTATCCCCACCCAGGGGAACACTGAAGCTTTCTTT. Amino acid sequence: CASSIPTQGNTEAFF.

A note on this clone: The same CDR3 arises from other DNA sequences in this sample as well. CDR3: CASSLGTSGSYEQYF. The CDR3 DNA reads TGTGCCAGCAGCCTTGGGACTAGCGGAAGTTACGAGCAGTACTTC. This sequence joins TRBV7-2 and TRBJ2-7; 11 bases are a match to TRBD2. V lost 5 bases, J lost 4 bases, and 7 bases stayed unmatched. CDR3 length: 15 residues. Germline V gene lookup returns CDR1 SGHTA and CDR2 FQGNSA.

This sequence joins TRBV18 and TRBJ1-4; a weak D match, TRBD1 (6 bases). This CDR3 is built from 14 residues. CDR1 KGHSH and CDR2 LQKENI come from the germline V gene. V was trimmed by 6 bases and J by 8 bases, leaving 16 bases between them. The CDR3 sequence is CASSMTGPREKLFF. The CDR3 coding sequence is TGTGCCAGCTCCATGACAGGTCCACGCGAAAAACTGTTTTTT.

The chain employs TRBV30 and TRBJ2-7; 9 bases map to TRBD1. The CDR3 runs 13 residues. Trimming at V came to 2 bases and at J to 3 bases, leaving 2 bases not matched to a gene. CDR1 GTSNPN and CDR2 SVGIG come from the germline V gene (reference sequence). The CDR3 DNA reads TGTGCCTGGAGTTGGGACAGGGACTACGAGCAGTACTTC. Its protein is CAWSWDRDYEQYF.

The chain combines TRBV7-2 with TRBJ1-5, with a possible D match to TRBD1 (5 bases). This CDR3 region has 15 residues. Germline CDR1 reads SGHTA; CDR2 reads FQGNSA. With 0 bases removed from V and 4 bases from J, the gap between germline ends came to 10 bases. The CDR3 loop reads CASSLAGPINQPQHF. DNA of the CDR3: TGTGCCAGCAGCTTAGCGGGGCCGATAAATCAGCCCCAGCATTTT.

The chain combines TRBV7-2 with TRBJ2-3; possibly TRBD2 for D (5 bases). Germline assignment: CDR1 SGHTA and CDR2 FQGNSA. The CDR3 covers 14 residues. V was cut by 3 bases and J by 7 bases, with 14 bases left in between. This CDR3 reads CASSFGFRENTQYF. The CDR3, as DNA: TGTGCCAGCAGCTTCGGCTTCCGGGAAAATACGCAGTATTTT.

The gene calls are TRBV27 and TRBJ2-1, with D perhaps matching TRBD1 (5 bases). The CDR3 contains 11 residues. Germline CDR1 reads MNHEY; CDR2 reads SMNVEV (reference sequence). Trimming took 5 bases from V and 7 from J, leaving 6 bases between them. The CDR3 protein is CASSRGNEQFF. CDR3 sequence (DNA): TGTGCCAGCAGTAGGGGAAATGAGCAGTTCTTC.

The rearrangement joins TRBV7-9 to TRBJ1-2, with TRBD1 matching over 7 bases. After removal of 4 bases from V and 1 base from J, the junction contained 9 bases not matched to a gene. Germline-derived CDR1 and CDR2 are SEHNR and FQNEAQ (reference sequence). The length of the CDR3 is 16 residues. This CDR3 reads CASSSPDRTLNYGYTF. The CDR3 DNA reads TGTGCCAGCAGCTCCCCGGACAGGACGCTTAACTATGGCTACACCTTC.

The chain uses TRBV7-2 and TRBJ2-1; 8 nucleotides agree with TRBD2. The trim removed 3 bases at V and 4 bases at J, leaving 2 bases unmatched. CDR3 size: 14 residues. CDR1 SGHTA and CDR2 FQGNSA come from the germline V gene. CDR3 amino acids: CASSFGGRYNEQFF. Written as DNA, the CDR3 is TGTGCCAGCAGCTTCGGCGGGAGGTACAATGAGCAGTTCTTC.

The sample holds a few counts of this clone. The chain couples TRBV11-2 to TRBJ2-7; D is perhaps TRBD1 (5 bases). This CDR3 has 14 residues. Germline V gene data show CDR1 as SGHAT and CDR2 as FQNNGV. Between the trimmed V and J ends, which lost 1 base and 3 bases, there was a span of 10 bases. The CDR3 DNA follows: TGTGCCAGCAGCTTAGGGCTTCAGGGCTACGAGCAGTACTTC. Translation: CASSLGLQGYEQYF.

J is TRBJ1-2 and V is TRBV11-2, with 7 bases matching TRBD1. V lost 1 base and J lost 7; bases outside the gene matches: 9. Germline assignment: CDR1 SGHAT and CDR2 FQNNGV. The CDR3 runs to 15 residues. The CDR3 sequence: CASSLVRGRTGGYTF. The CDR3 nucleotides are TGTGCCAGCAGCTTAGTCAGGGGGAGGACCGGTGGCTACACCTTC.

CDR3 in amino acids: CASSLGTWDEQFF. The DNA for the CDR3 is TGTGCCAGCAGTTTGGGGACTTGGGATGAGCAGTTCTTC. The chain joins TRBV12-3 or TRBV12-4 to TRBJ2-1; a possible D gene is TRBD2 (6 bases). This CDR3 has 13 amino acids. Trimming took 3 bases from V and 8 from J, leaving 11 bases between them.

The table lists this clone with a count of one. J is TRBJ1-1 and V is TRBV5-6; 10 bases are shared with TRBD1. The J segment lost 4 bases and the V segment lost 3 bases, leaving 6 bases of the junction unmatched. Germline CDR1 is SGHDT and CDR2 is YYEEEE. The CDR3 runs 15 residues. The CDR3 sequence is CASSWGQGMGTEAFF. The CDR3 coding sequence is TGTGCCAGCAGCTGGGGACAGGGGATGGGCACTGAAGCTTTCTTT.

This chain joins TRBV19 and TRBJ2-7, with 9 bases fitting TRBD2. This CDR3 is built from 14 residues. Per the germline V gene, CDR1 is LNHDA and CDR2 is SQIVND (reference sequence). V was pared by 3 bases and J by 5 bases, with 5 bases of the junction left unmatched. As DNA, the CDR3 is TGTGCCAGTAGTATGGCGCTAGCGGGAAACGAGCAGTACTTC. This codes for CASSMALAGNEQYF.

This chain links TRBV28 with TRBJ2-7; 7 nucleotides align to TRBD1. V lost 6 bases and J lost 4; bases outside the gene matches: 3. CDR1 is MDHEN, CDR2 SYDVKM, per germline. This CDR3 is built from 12 residues. CDR3 in amino acids: CASRRDSYEQYF. DNA for the CDR3: TGTGCCAGCAGAAGGGACAGTTACGAGCAGTACTTC.

The rearrangement links TRBV9 to TRBJ2-1; 10 bases match TRBD2. In germline, CDR1 is SGDLS, CDR2 YYNGEE. This CDR3 comprises 16 residues. The V gene end was trimmed by 0 bases and the J gene end by 6 bases; junction bases not matched to a gene: 6. The CDR3 DNA sequence: TGTGCCAGCAGCGTAGAAGCCAGCGGGAGGGTCAATGAGCAGTTCTTC. It is translated as CASSVEASGRVNEQFF.

This clone has a single count. V is TRBV3-1 (or the pseudogene TRBV3-2) and J is TRBJ2-7, with TRBD2 as a possible D gene (6 bases). This CDR3 comprises 16 residues. In germline, CDR1 is LGHDT, CDR2 YNNKEL (reference sequence). Deletions cut 1 base from V and 9 bases from J, with 22 bases between. CDR3 sequence: CASSQGGIGLARRQYF. The CDR3 bases are TGTGCCAGCAGCCAAGGCGGGATCGGTCTAGCCCGTCGGCAGTACTTC.

This chain joins TRBV5-4 and TRBJ2-5; 10 bases fit TRBD2. Germline V CDR1 and CDR2: SGHNT, YYREEE (reference sequence). Trimming at V came to 1 base and at J to 5 bases, leaving 2 bases not matched to a gene. CDR3 length: 14 amino acids. The CDR3 is CASSLSGGAETQYF. CDR3 coding DNA: TGTGCCAGCAGCTTGAGCGGGGGGGCTGAGACCCAGTACTTC.

The rearrangement links TRBV2 to TRBJ2-5, with 7 bases fitting TRBD2. The V segment lost 5 bases and the J segment 7 bases; nucleotides outside the gene matches: 4. Germline loops: CDR1 SNHLY, CDR2 FYNNEI. This CDR3 contains 12 residues. DNA for the CDR3: TGTGCCAGCAGTAGGGACTACGGGACCCAGTACTTC. Translation: CASSRDYGTQYF.